These 29 T cell receptor beta chains were all obtained from the same sample, sequenced in a study of cytomegalovirus exposure and HLA in healthy donors. This PCR relied on a set of 60 Vbeta primers and 13 Jbeta primers. The table came from immunoSEQ multiplex PCR; TCRdb's copy has only in-frame clones and leaves some out. The sample holds 150,000 to 200,000 clones; roughly 13% are singletons and the top ten take 7.8%. The sample consisted of PBMCs. The receptor set was obtained from a man aged 45-60 years in good health and CMV-seropositive.

The chain carries TRBV7-2 and TRBJ1-1; weak D call: TRBD1 (6 bases). Per the germline V gene, CDR1 is SGHTA and CDR2 is FQGNSA. CDR3 length: 14 residues. The V gene lost 2 bases and the J gene lost 11 bases, with 18 bases spanning the gap. The DNA of the CDR3 is TGTGCCAGCAGCTTAAGGCAGGGGCGGCGGGGGGCTTTCTTT. Translating gives CASSLRQGRRGAFF.

This clone has a handful of counts. The rearrangement uses TRBV7-3 and TRBJ2-7; possible D gene TRBD2, 7 bases. Trimming cost V 5 bases and J 3 bases, with 14 bases left between them. CDR3 size: 14 residues. Germline CDR1 and CDR2: SGHTA and FQGTGA. The CDR3 DNA is TGTGCCAGCAGCCCGGGGGGCGAGTACTACGAGCAGTACTTC. This encodes CASSPGGEYYEQYF.

This chain uses TRBV14 with TRBJ1-6, with D unclear. Germline loops: CDR1 SGHDN, CDR2 FVKESK. Trimming removed 1 base at V and 10 bases at J, with 5 bases between. The CDR3 is 12 amino acids. The CDR3 region is CASSQAQSPLHF. DNA for the CDR3: TGTGCCAGCAGCCAAGCCCAATCACCCCTCCACTTT.

This clone has a handful of counts. V is TRBV7-2 and J is TRBJ2-2; D is perhaps TRBD1 (6 bases). Germline V CDR1 and CDR2: SGHTA, FQGNSA. The germline V and J ends were trimmed by 3 bases and 4 bases, with 15 bases remaining between them. The CDR3 consists of 16 residues. The CDR3: CASSFRTVRSTGELFF. In DNA form, the CDR3 reads TGTGCCAGCAGCTTCCGGACAGTCCGTAGCACCGGGGAGCTGTTTTTT.

V usage is TRBV7-8 and J usage is TRBJ1-2, with D uncertain. Per the germline V gene, CDR1 is SGHVS and CDR2 is FQNEAQ. The CDR3 loop spans 11 amino acids. The V end lost 6 bases, the J end lost 6 bases, and 8 bases lay between the germline ends. DNA for the CDR3: TGTGCCAGCAGATCCTTCGATGGCTACACCTTC. It is translated as CASRSFDGYTF.

The rearrangement uses TRBV5-6 and TRBJ2-1; TRBD1 matches at 8 bases. Trimming took 3 bases from V and 5 from J; bases not matched to a gene: 7. The CDR3 has 15 amino acids. Per germline, CDR1 SGHDT and CDR2 YYEEEE. As DNA, the CDR3 is TGTGCCAGCAGCTATGGAGGACAGGGAGACAATGAGCAGTTCTTC. Amino acid sequence: CASSYGGQGDNEQFF.

V usage is TRBV7-2 and J usage is TRBJ2-5; D is unclear. Germline loops: CDR1 SGHTA, CDR2 FQGNSA. V lost 3 bases and J 0 bases, leaving 8 bases between the germline ends. The CDR3 loop spans 14 amino acids. CDR3 amino acids: CASSLWLDQETQYF. The CDR3 region has the DNA TGTGCCAGCAGCTTGTGGCTAGACCAAGAGACCCAGTACTTC. The full variable domain, in which reference TRBV7-2 and TRBJ2-5 provide the parts outside the CDR3, is GAGVSQSPSNKVTEKGKDVELRCDPISGHTALYWYRQSLGQGLEFLIYFQGNSAPDKSGLPSDRFSAERTGGSVSTLTIQRTQQEDSAVYLCASSLWLDQETQYFGPGTRLLVL.

Comments on this clone: Other DNA sequences in the same sample also yield this CDR3. The J gene is TRBJ1-1, the V gene TRBV5-1; D is possibly TRBD1 (5 bases). Deletions cut 3 bases from V and 1 base from J, with 7 bases between. CDR3 length equals 13 residues. Germline V gene sequence: CDR1 SGHRS, CDR2 YFSETQ. The CDR3 DNA reads as TGCGCCAGCAGCTCGCAGGGGAACACTGAAGCTTTCTTT. Translating it yields CASSSQGNTEAFF.

CDR3 in amino acids: CASSSPGEETQYF. In DNA, the CDR3 is TGTGCCAGCAGCTCTCCGGGGGAAGAGACCCAGTACTTC. The chain has TRBV5-4 and TRBJ2-5; D is perhaps TRBD2 (6 bases). Trimming took 3 bases from V and 3 from J, leaving 9 bases between them. The CDR3 runs to 13 residues. Looked up from germline, CDR1 is SGHNT and CDR2 is YYREEE (reference sequence).

V and J are TRBV28 and TRBJ2-5, with D maybe TRBD1 (6 bases). V was cut by 2 bases and J by 3 bases, with 10 bases left in between. Germline loops: CDR1 MDHEN, CDR2 SYDVKM. The CDR3 has 14 residues. The CDR3 is CASSLRSGEETQYF. The DNA of the CDR3 is TGTGCCAGCAGTTTAAGGTCAGGGGAAGAGACCCAGTACTTC.

The genes are TRBV11-3 and TRBJ1-2; 9 nucleotides match TRBD1. CDR3 length: 14 residues. CDR1 is SGHNT and CDR2 is YENEEA in the germline V gene. V trimming: 7 bases; J trimming: 3 bases; junction bases outside the gene matches: 6. CDR3 in amino acids: CASNHRGQDYGYTF. CDR3 nucleotides: TGTGCCAGCAACCACAGGGGGCAGGACTATGGCTACACCTTC.

The chain combines TRBV10-3 with TRBJ2-3; 8 nucleotides align to TRBD1. Germline V gives CDR1 ENHRY, CDR2 SYGVKD. The CDR3 totals 15 residues. V trimming: 2 bases; J trimming: 0 bases; junction bases outside the gene matches: 1. DNA of the CDR3: TGTGCCATCAGTGAGGGACAGGGAAGCACAGATACGCAGTATTTT. It specifies CAISEGQGSTDTQYF.

This clone has only a few counts. The DNA of the CDR3 is TGTGCCAGCAGCTTATTTGCATTGGGGGGTTTGAACATTCAGTACTTC. Residues: CASSLFALGGLNIQYF. V gene TRBV7-9 combines with J gene TRBJ2-4, with D perhaps TRBD2 (6 bases). This CDR3 is 16 amino acids long. Between the trimmed V and J ends, which lost 2 bases and 7 bases, there was a span of 18 bases. Per germline, CDR1 SEHNR and CDR2 FQNEAQ (reference sequence).

V gene TRBV7-2 combines with J gene TRBJ2-5, with 7 nucleotides matching TRBD2. This CDR3 contains 13 residues. Germline V gene lookup returns CDR1 SGHTA and CDR2 FQGNSA. V lost 2 bases, J lost 4 bases, and 1 base stayed unmatched. The CDR3 loop is CASSLSGVETQYF. CDR3 DNA: TGTGCCAGCAGCTTAAGCGGGGTAGAGACCCAGTACTTC.

V gene TRBV7-2 combines with J gene TRBJ2-2, with a weak D call TRBD2 (6 bases). CDR1 is SGHTA, CDR2 FQGNSA, per germline. Trimming left V 1 base short and J 0 bases short, with 9 bases between. There are 16 residues in the CDR3. CDR3 sequence: CASSLVRLANTGELFF. CDR3 DNA sequence: TGTGCCAGCAGCTTAGTTAGACTAGCGAACACCGGGGAGCTGTTTTTT. Variable domain in full (rest from reference TRBV7-2 and TRBJ2-2): GAGVSQSPSNKVTEKGKDVELRCDPISGHTALYWYRQSLGQGLEFLIYFQGNSAPDKSGLPSDRFSAERTGGSVSTLTIQRTQQEDSAVYLCASSLVRLANTGELFFGEGSRLTVL.

The gene calls are TRBV5-6 and TRBJ2-4; D call uncertain. CDR1 is SGHDT and CDR2 is YYEEEE in the germline V gene. The ends were cut back, 3 bases at V and 3 bases at J, with 19 bases in the middle. CDR3 length: 17 amino acids. The CDR3 nucleotides read TGTGCCAGCAGCTGGGCCAATGGGTGGATGGGCAAAAACATTCAGTACTTC. Amino acid sequence: CASSWANGWMGKNIQYF.

The chain couples TRBV30 to TRBJ2-7; D not certain. CDR3 length equals 13 residues. The V gene's germline CDR1 is GTSNPN and CDR2 SVGIG (reference sequence). The V gene lost 0 bases and the J gene lost 2 bases, with 8 bases spanning the gap. The CDR3 spells CAWSVVPAYEQYF. The CDR3 DNA sequence: TGTGCCTGGAGTGTGGTCCCAGCCTACGAGCAGTACTTC. Complete variable domain (other parts from reference TRBV30 and TRBJ2-7): SQTIHQWPATLVQPVGSPLSLECTVEGTSNPNLYWYRQAAGRGLQLLFYSVGIGQISSEVPQNLSASRPQDRQFILSSKKLLLSDSGFYLCAWSVVPAYEQYFGPGTRLTVT.

The chain has TRBV2 and TRBJ2-7; TRBD2 is a possible D gene (5 bases). V was clipped by 7 bases and J by 5 bases, with 18 bases between them. Germline values: CDR1 SNHLY, CDR2 FYNNEI. CDR3 size: 14 residues. CDR3 protein: CASNLLKGSNEQYV. The CDR3 coding sequence is TGTGCCAGCAACCTATTGAAAGGGAGTAACGAGCAGTACGTC.

This chain connects TRBV27 to TRBJ2-5; 7 bases line up with TRBD2. The CDR3 is 16 residues long. Germline V gene sequence: CDR1 MNHEY, CDR2 SMNVEV (reference sequence). Trimming removed 8 bases from V and 6 bases from J; junction bases left unmatched: 18. The CDR3 protein is CASYPGGKWGMKTQYF. The DNA of the CDR3 is TGTGCCAGCTACCCCGGGGGGAAGTGGGGCATGAAGACCCAGTACTTC.

In this sample, this clone turned up a few times. The V and J genes are TRBV5-1 and TRBJ2-3, with D unresolved. Per the germline V gene, CDR1 is SGHRS and CDR2 is YFSETQ. This CDR3 is built from 13 residues. V was cut by 6 bases and J by 2 bases, with 10 bases left in between. CDR3: CASNFENTDTQYF. The CDR3 region has the DNA TGCGCCAGCAATTTTGAGAACACAGATACGCAGTATTTT. The full variable domain, completed using reference TRBV5-1 and TRBJ2-3, is KAGVTQTPRYLIKTRGQQVTLSCSPISGHRSVSWYQQTPGQGLQFLFEYFSETQRNKGNFPGRFSGRQFSNSRSEMNVSTLELGDSALYLCASNFENTDTQYFGPGTRLTVL.

This clone appeared a few times. Other DNA sequences within the sample encode an identical CDR3. This chain connects TRBV5-1 to TRBJ2-5, with 9 bases identical to TRBD1. CDR1 and CDR2 from the germline V gene are SGHRS and YFSETQ. The junction had 0 bases not matched to a gene; V was cut back by 0 bases and J by 3 bases. The CDR3 length is 14 residues. The DNA of the CDR3 is TGCGCCAGCAGCTTGGGACAGGGGGAAGAGACCCAGTACTTC. Encoded protein: CASSLGQGEETQYF.

The rearrangement links TRBV5-6 to TRBJ2-1; maybe TRBD2 (5 bases). In germline, CDR1 is SGHDT, CDR2 YYEEEE. Trimming shortened V by 6 bases and J by 4 bases, and 26 bases separated the two germline ends. CDR3 length: 18 residues. Here the CDR3 DNA reads TGTGCCAGCACCTCAAGGATCGCGGACTTTACTAAGTACAATGAGCAGTTCTTC. It yields the protein CASTSRIADFTKYNEQFF.

This rearrangement joins TRBV2 to TRBJ2-5; 9 nucleotides align to TRBD2. In germline, CDR1 is SNHLY, CDR2 FYNNEI. Unmatched junction bases numbered 13, after V lost 6 bases and J lost 5 bases. The CDR3 covers 16 residues. This CDR3 is CASRAGGGARVETQYF. The DNA of the CDR3 is TGTGCCAGCAGGGCCGGCGGGGGGGCGAGGGTGGAGACCCAGTACTTC.

The chain links TRBV27 to TRBJ1-1; no definite D call. The V gene's germline CDR1 is MNHEY and CDR2 SMNVEV (reference sequence). Trimming pared 6 bases from V and 4 bases from J, leaving 9 bases between. This CDR3 contains 12 residues. CDR3 region: CASRTGATEAFF. CDR3 sequence (DNA): TGTGCCAGCAGAACGGGAGCCACTGAAGCTTTCTTT.

This clone showed up just a few times. V usage is TRBV5-1 and J usage is TRBJ2-2; no clear D. The ends were cut back, 4 bases at V and 1 base at J, with 14 bases in the middle. The CDR3 is 16 amino acids. Germline V gene sequence: CDR1 SGHRS, CDR2 YFSETQ. As DNA, the CDR3 is TGCGCCAGCAGCCCTTACATAAATCGGAACACCGGGGAGCTGTTTTTT. As protein: CASSPYINRNTGELFF.

The chain uses TRBV10-3 and TRBJ1-5; D not certain. Per the germline V gene, CDR1 is ENHRY and CDR2 is SYGVKD. The CDR3 consists of 13 residues. Trimming took 11 bases from V and 6 from J, leaving 17 bases between them. In DNA form, the CDR3 reads TGTGCCTCGGGCCGGGAATCCTCTCAGCCCCAGCATTTT. This gives the protein CASGRESSQPQHF.

The CDR3 sequence: CSVVGDGYTF. The CDR3 DNA follows: TGCAGCGTTGTAGGGGATGGCTACACCTTC. The chain combines TRBV29-1 with TRBJ1-2; the D gene is possibly TRBD1 (5 bases). CDR1 and CDR2 from the germline V gene are SQVTM and ANQGSEA. The V and J ends lost 4 bases and 6 bases respectively, with 6 bases between them. The CDR3 has 10 residues.

The rearrangement links TRBV2 to TRBJ2-3; TRBD2 matches at 12 bases. Trimming removed 6 bases from V and 7 bases from J; junction bases left unmatched: 8. This CDR3 spans 15 amino acids. Germline CDR1 and CDR2: SNHLY and FYNNEI. The CDR3 DNA reads as TGTGCCAGCAGACCTACTAGCGGGGGGTTGAATACGCAGTATTTT. Translating gives CASRPTSGGLNTQYF. The complete variable domain, with remaining parts taken from reference TRBV2 and TRBJ2-3, reads EPEVTQTPSHQVTQMGQEVILRCVPISNHLYFYWYRQILGQKVEFLVSFYNNEISEKSEIFDDQFSVERPDGSNFTLKIRSTKLEDSAMYFCASRPTSGGLNTQYFGPGTRLTVL.

The chain carries TRBV5-6 and TRBJ1-6; 7 bases are shared with TRBD1. Trimming took 2 bases from V and 10 from J; bases not matched to a gene: 6. Looked up from germline, CDR1 is SGHDT and CDR2 is YYEEEE. The CDR3 consists of 14 residues. Written as DNA, the CDR3 is TGTGCCAGCAGCTTACCCAGGGGGAGGTCACCCCTCCACTTT. Translation gives CASSLPRGRSPLHF.